This T cell receptor beta chain was recovered during a study of cytomegalovirus exposure and HLA in healthy donors. 60 Vbeta and 13 Jbeta primers were used in PCR. TCRdb's copy holds only in-frame clones and misses some; the assay was immunoSEQ multiplex PCR. The sample includes around 78,000 clones, around 58% of them seen just once. This CDR3 contains 15 residues. With 4 bases removed from V and 5 bases from J, the gap between germline ends came to 18 bases. Per the germline V gene, CDR1 is MNHEY and CDR2 is SMNVEV (reference sequence). V usage is TRBV27 and J usage is TRBJ2-7, with D tentatively TRBD2 (7 bases). Sample: PBMCs. The clonotype was recovered from a young man in good health and CMV-seropositive. The CDR3 DNA reads as TGTGCCAGCAGTTGGGGGGGCAGGCCCCAGGACGAGCAGTACTTC. Encoded protein: CASSWGGRPQDEQYF.